Following are 7 T cell receptor beta chains from one sample sequenced in a study of blood T cell repertoires in COVID-19. Data came from immunoSEQ multiplex PCR; TCRdb stores just in-frame clones and leaves some out. The sample lists 150,000 or so clones, more than 60% occurring once. The specimen sequenced was peripheral blood. These receptors originate from a woman in her seventies with acute or convalescent COVID-19.

The rearrangement links TRBV19 to TRBJ1-3; TRBD1 aligns across 7 bases. The CDR3 consists of 14 residues. Germline values: CDR1 LNHDA, CDR2 SQIVND (reference sequence). The V and J ends lost 7 bases and 2 bases, in that order; junction bases with no gene match: 5. The CDR3 loop reads CASIQDRAGNTIYF. The CDR3 coding sequence is TGTGCCAGTATCCAAGACAGGGCTGGAAACACCATATATTTT. The variable domain in full, completed from reference TRBV19 and TRBJ1-3, reads DGGITQSPKYLFRKEGQNVTLSCEQNLNHDAMYWYRQDPGQGLRLIYYSQIVNDFQKGDIAEGYSVSREKKESFPLTVTSAQKNPTAFYLCASIQDRAGNTIYFGEGSWLTVV.

The chain carries TRBV5-1 and TRBJ2-7; perhaps TRBD1 as D (6 bases). The V end was cut by 3 bases, the J end by 0 bases, with 13 bases between. This CDR3 contains 15 residues. The germline gives CDR1 SGHRS, CDR2 YFSETQ. The DNA of the CDR3 is TGCGCCAGCAGCTCAGCCGGGACACCCTCCTACGAGCAGTACTTC. Protein: CASSSAGTPSYEQYF.

The chain carries TRBV28 and TRBJ2-7, with 7 bases lining up with TRBD2. CDR3 length: 19 residues. V was clipped by 4 bases and J by 2 bases; unmatched bases: 20. CDR1 is MDHEN, CDR2 SYDVKM, per germline. The CDR3 DNA follows: TGTGCCAGCAGTTACCCCTCCCTAGCGGTCCAAGAAAAGGCCTACGAGCAGTACTTC. Amino acid sequence: CASSYPSLAVQEKAYEQYF.

This chain links TRBV6-5 with TRBJ2-3, with 12 nucleotides matching TRBD2. The CDR3 is made up of 15 amino acids. Per germline, CDR1 MNHEY and CDR2 SVGAGI. After removal of 6 bases from V and 3 bases from J, the junction contained 4 bases not matched to a gene. Here the CDR3 reads CASRITSGGTDTQYF. The DNA for the CDR3 is TGTGCCAGCAGGATAACTAGCGGGGGGACAGATACGCAGTATTTT.

DNA of the CDR3: TGTGCCAGCTCACCGGGCCGAGACACTGAAGCTTTCTTT. Amino acid sequence: CASSPGRDTEAFF. The chain uses TRBV18 and TRBJ1-1; D gene unclear. The germline CDR1 and CDR2 sequences are KGHSH and LQKENI. V was pared by 3 bases and J by 3 bases, with 8 bases between. The CDR3 runs to 13 residues. The full variable domain, with the rest looked up from reference TRBV18 and TRBJ1-1, is NAGVMQNPRHLVRRRGQEARLRCSPMKGHSHVYWYRQLPEEGLKFMVYLQKENIIDESGMPKERFSAEFPKEGPSILRIQQVVRGDSAAYFCASSPGRDTEAFFGQGTRLTVV.

This clone was seen a handful of times. The chain recombines TRBV6-1 with TRBJ2-1; D perhaps matches TRBD2 (5 bases). The CDR3 loop spans 14 amino acids. Trimming took 2 bases from V and 5 from J, leaving 10 bases between them. Germline CDR1 and CDR2: MNHNS and SASEGT. The DNA for the CDR3 is TGTGCCAGCAGTGAACAGCGAGGGCACAATGAGCAGTTCTTC. This translates into CASSEQRGHNEQFF.

This clone came up a few times. The genes are TRBV21-1 and TRBJ1-1; the table's D gene call, TRBD1, was not cross checked with the DNA. TRBV21-1 is a pseudogene. CDR3 length: 12 amino acids. The CDR3 protein is CASSRRTAEAFF. The CDR3 bases are TGTGCCAGCAGCAGAAGGACAGCGGAAGCTTTCTTT.